The clone carrying this T cell receptor beta chain has a count of ten or more. The antigen is undetermined. This same CDR3 is encoded by further DNA sequences in the sample. The source of the sample is a study of shared clonotypes between healthy human individuals. Study observations and caveats: In general, naive subsets displayed greater estimated richness than memory subsets did. Tissues were not sampled, only blood, and their repertoires likely differ.

Sequenced by immunoSEQ multiplex PCR; TCRdb stores in-frame clones only, minus some. The data contain around 320,000 clones, over 75% of them singletons. In germline, CDR1 is GTSNPN, CDR2 SVGIG (reference sequence). CDR3 size: 14 residues. The V and J ends lost 5 bases and 0 bases, in that order; junction bases with no gene match: 4. The rearrangement joins TRBV30 to TRBJ1-5; TRBD1 aligns across 7 bases. This receptor was obtained from a man aged 18-30 years in good health. Sequencing was carried out using memory CD8+ T cells sorted from blood. The subset was: CD45RO+ cells pooled with CCR7-negative TemRA cells. The CDR3, as DNA: TGTGCCTGGGGGACAGAAAATAGCAATCAGCCCCAGCATTTT. Protein sequence: CAWGTENSNQPQHF.